A selection of T cell receptor beta chains follows, all from one sample in a study of T cell changes during pregnancy in multiple sclerosis. Some clones are missing from TCRdb's copy, which holds only in-frame ones; the method was immunoSEQ multiplex PCR. The repertoire holds just under 80,000 clones, with over 85% as singletons. Source: peripheral blood, taken in the second trimester of pregnancy. These receptors were obtained from a female donor in good health, enrolled as a control in a pregnancy study. CDR3s include the opening cysteine and the closing phenylalanine or tryptophan. The order of the fields is D gene, clone size, J gene, V gene, CDR3 protein, CDR3 DNA. A D gene is named only where the DNA matches it firmly. The listing skips clone size in some rows; elsewhere it reads once, few, many or a size class.

>.|.|TRBJ1-5|TRBV19
CASSLSGHSNQPQHF
TGTGCCAGTAGTTTGAGCGGTCATAGCAATCAGCCCCAGCATTTT
>TRBD1|once|TRBJ2-7|TRBV7-9
CASSLGTGTYEQYF
TGTGCCAGCAGCTTAGGGACAGGTACCTACGAGCAGTACTTC
>TRBD1|.|TRBJ2-3|TRBV2
CASNGPGDRVTDTQYF
TGTGCCAGCAATGGCCCCGGGGACAGGGTGACAGATACGCAGTATTTT
>TRBD1|.|TRBJ1-1|TRBV27
CASSDRTGLGPEAFF
TGTGCCAGCAGTGACCGGACAGGGCTGGGACCTGAAGCTTTCTTT
>.|.|TRBJ2-3|TRBV18
CASSPRGEADTQYF
TGTGCCAGCTCACCACGGGGGGAGGCAGATACGCAGTATTTT
>.|.|TRBJ2-7|TRBV14
CASSHDEVGYEQYF
TGTGCCAGCAGCCACGATGAGGTAGGATACGAGCAGTACTTC
>.|.|TRBJ2-7|TRBV5-1
CASTSQREQYF
TGCGCCAGCACGAGCCAGCGGGAGCAGTACTTC
>.|.|TRBJ1-2|TRBV15
CATSRDSTGLGYTF
TGTGCCACCAGCAGAGATTCCACAGGGTTGGGCTACACCTTC
>.|.|TRBJ1-2|TRBV5-6
CASSLVRVLIDGYTF
TGTGCCAGCAGCTTGGTTCGGGTCTTAATTGATGGCTACACCTTC
>.|.|TRBJ2-3|TRBV13
CASSRTRGRGSTDTQYF
TGTGCCAGCAGCCGCACAAGGGGGCGGGGTAGCACAGATACGCAGTATTTT
>.|few|TRBJ1-2|TRBV7-2
CASSLDTGNYGYTF
TGTGCCAGCAGCTTAGATACAGGGAACTATGGCTACACCTTC
>.|.|TRBJ2-4|TRBV9
CASSAGENLGIQYF
TGTGCCAGCAGCGCCGGGGAAAATTTAGGCATTCAGTACTTC
>.|.|TRBJ1-1|TRBV6-5
CASSLARVGTEAFF
TGTGCCAGCAGTTTAGCCAGGGTAGGCACTGAAGCTTTCTTT
>.|.|TRBJ1-1|TRBV5-1
CASSSQSDTEAFF
TGCGCCAGCAGCTCTCAGAGCGACACTGAAGCTTTCTTT
>TRBD2|.|TRBJ2-5|TRBV9
CASSVVGGQETQYF
TGTGCCAGCAGCGTAGTGGGGGGGCAAGAGACCCAGTACTTC
>.|.|TRBJ1-6|TRBV5-1
CASSLVTGSGSPLHF
TGCGCCAGCAGCTTGGTTACGGGAAGTGGTTCACCCCTCCACTTT
>TRBD1|.|TRBJ2-3|TRBV7-3
CASSLGTGSTDTQYF
TGTGCCAGCAGCTTGGGGACAGGGAGCACAGATACGCAGTATTTT
>TRBD2|.|TRBJ2-7|TRBV27
CASSFAGGGYEQYF
TGTGCCAGCAGTTTCGCGGGGGGCGGATACGAGCAGTACTTC
>TRBD1|.|TRBJ2-7|TRBV5-1
CASSTQTGGEQYF
TGCGCCAGCAGCACCCAGACAGGGGGCGAGCAGTACTTC
>.|.|TRBJ1-2|TRBV9
CASSSPGYGYTF
TGTGCCAGCAGCTCCCCGGGTTATGGCTACACCTTC
>.|once|TRBJ1-1|TRBV19
CASSIDAGSDTEAFF
TGTGCCAGTAGTATAGATGCAGGGTCTGACACTGAAGCTTTCTTT
>.|.|TRBJ2-5|TRBV18
CASSRMLDTQETQYF
TGTGCCAGCTCACGGATGTTAGACACTCAAGAGACCCAGTACTTC
>.|once|TRBJ2-1|TRBV6-6
CASSRGWDGDEQFF
TGTGCCAGCAGCCGGGGGTGGGATGGGGATGAGCAGTTCTTC
>.|.|TRBJ1-3|TRBV15
CATSRDQGSGNTIYF
TGTGCCACCAGCAGAGATCAGGGCTCTGGAAACACCATATATTTT
>.|.|TRBJ1-5|TRBV5-1
CASSLGGSNQPQHF
TGCGCCAGCAGCTTGGGAGGTAGCAATCAGCCCCAGCATTTT
>.|.|TRBJ1-6|TRBV11-3
CASSRYGQPVDSPLHF
TGTGCCAGCAGCCGTTATGGACAGCCCGTGGATTCACCCCTCCACTTT
>.|.|TRBJ2-5|TRBV6-6
CASSYTGSYQETQYF
TGTGCCAGCAGTTACACAGGGAGTTACCAAGAGACCCAGTACTTC
>.|.|TRBJ1-2|TRBV5-6
CASSLVNRGYTF
TGTGCCAGCAGCTTGGTCAATAGAGGCTACACCTTC
>.|.|TRBJ1-6|TRBV9
CAGGTLNSPLHF
TGTGCCGGAGGGACGCTAAATTCACCCCTCCACTTT
>.|.|TRBJ2-5|TRBV10-3
CAISGGIQETQYF
TGTGCCATCAGTGGCGGGATCCAAGAGACCCAGTACTTC
>.|.|TRBJ1-4|TRBV7-9
CASSPLSGTDFGELFF
TGTGCCAGCAGCCCCCTCAGCGGGACCGACTTTGGGGAACTGTTTTTT